The clone carrying this T cell receptor (beta chain) occurred many times. No antigen is known for it. These data belong to a study of neurological immune-mediated disorders. Stated time point: longitudinal time-point 1 (baseline). Source material was 2 million unsorted PBMCs, stored at -80 °C in RNAlater. The cDNA was generated by 5'RACE with 10-nucleotide random UMIs. TCRdb reprocessed the 5' RACE reads via MiXCR and lists one record per CDR3 protein. The sample lists tens of thousands of distinct CDR3 sequences, over 8% occurring once. Study-level points and caveats: No CDR3 amino acid sequences recurred among expanded clones across subjects, suggesting private repertoires in all groups.

Trimming cost V 8 bases and J 5 bases; bases outside gene matches: 7. Germline CDR1 reads MNHEY; CDR2 reads SMNVEV (reference sequence). The CDR3 covers 13 residues. This chain links TRBV27 with TRBJ2-7; the match to TRBD2 covers 9 bases. The source is a woman in her thirties or forties in good health. The sample taken for sequencing was PBMCs. CDR3 sequence: CASHLAGAHEQYF. As DNA, the CDR3 is TGTGCCAGCCACTTAGCGGGAGCCCACGAGCAGTACTTC.